This T cell receptor beta chain was retrieved from a study of shared clonotypes between healthy human individuals. The germline CDR1 and CDR2 sequences are WSHSY and SAAADI. V lost 5 bases, J lost 3 bases, and 7 bases stayed unmatched. The CDR3 has 15 amino acids. CD8 cells classed as naive were CD45RO-negative and positively selected for CCR7, excluding terminally differentiated effector memory CD45RA+ cells. Only in-frame clones appear in the TCRdb table, and some are missing; sequencing was by immunoSEQ multiplex PCR. The data hold around 1.9 million clones, with just under 95% observed a single time. This clone was detected only once. Its specificity is unknown. Study-wide results and caveats: Clonotypes not shared had lower generation probabilities than those common to all four donors.

Specimen: naive CD8+ T cells from PBMCs. This sequence joins TRBV10-2 and TRBJ2-3; 8 bases are shared with TRBD1. The sequence was obtained from a man aged 18 to 35 in good health. Some clones in this sample may be carry-over from other donors' samples. Here the CDR3 reads CASSSDRGWTDTQYF. CDR3 coding DNA: TGCGCCAGCAGTTCCGACAGGGGTTGGACAGATACGCAGTATTTT.